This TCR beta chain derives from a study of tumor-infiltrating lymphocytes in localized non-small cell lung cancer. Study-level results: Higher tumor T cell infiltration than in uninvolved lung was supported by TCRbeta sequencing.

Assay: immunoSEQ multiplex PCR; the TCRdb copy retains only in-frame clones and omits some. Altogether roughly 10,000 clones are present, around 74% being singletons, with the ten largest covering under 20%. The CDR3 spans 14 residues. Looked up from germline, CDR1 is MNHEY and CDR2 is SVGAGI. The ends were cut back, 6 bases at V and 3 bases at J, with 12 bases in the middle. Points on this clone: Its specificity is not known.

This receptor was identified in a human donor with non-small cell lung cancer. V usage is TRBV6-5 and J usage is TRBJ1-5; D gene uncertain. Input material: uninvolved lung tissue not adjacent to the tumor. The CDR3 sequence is CASSPRATNQPQHF. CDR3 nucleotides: TGTGCCAGCAGCCCTAGGGCTACCAATCAGCCCCAGCATTTT.